Following are 10 T cell receptor beta chains from one sample sequenced in a study of T cells after yellow fever vaccination. Via MiXCR, TCRdb re-called the 5' RACE reads, giving one row per CDR3 protein. Found here are roughly 180,000 distinct CDR3 sequences, roughly 6.4% of them singletons; the top ten hold 2.5% to 3.5%. Material: CD4+ T cells sorted from PBMCs, obtained on the day of the first yellow fever vaccination. All receptors come from a man aged 18 to 30 who received the YFV17D yellow fever vaccine.

The V call is TRBV3-1, the J call TRBJ2-3; TRBD1 might be the D (5 bases). CDR1 LGHDT and CDR2 YNNKEL come from the germline V gene (reference sequence). The CDR3 is 16 amino acids. Trimming took off 0 bases at V and 1 base at J, with 11 bases between the two ends. Here the CDR3 reads CASSQDLQGGTDTQYF. CDR3 DNA: TGTGCCAGCAGCCAAGATTTGCAGGGCGGCACAGATACGCAGTATTTT.

This clonotype was counted ten times or more. This chain joins TRBV5-6 and TRBJ2-6; tentatively, D is TRBD1 (6 bases). There are 15 residues in the CDR3. V was trimmed by 5 bases and J by 2 bases, leaving 11 bases between them. The germline V gene has CDR1 SGHDT and CDR2 YYEEEE. This CDR3 reads CASSFRGTGANVLTF. The CDR3 nucleotides read TGTGCCAGCAGTTTCAGGGGCACTGGGGCCAACGTCCTGACTTTC.

This clonotype was detected a few times. The chain couples TRBV12-3 or TRBV12-4 to TRBJ1-6; 7 bases match TRBD1. The CDR3 consists of 15 residues. V lost 6 bases to trimming and J lost 7 bases; unmatched junction nucleotides: 9. CDR3 loop: CASRDAGQPNSPLHF. The CDR3, as DNA: TGTGCCAGCAGGGACGCGGGACAGCCAAATTCACCCCTCCACTTT.

This clonotype was counted at least ten times. The chain combines TRBV12-3 or TRBV12-4 with TRBJ1-1, with 8 bases lining up with TRBD1. The V and J ends lost 6 bases and 0 bases, in that order; junction bases with no gene match: 3. This CDR3 has 14 residues. The CDR3 sequence is CASRVTGVNTEAFF. CDR3 DNA: TGTGCCAGCAGGGTGACAGGGGTGAACACTGAAGCTTTCTTT.

This clonotype occurred a few times. The V gene is TRBV5-1, the J gene TRBJ1-1; a weak D match, TRBD1 (6 bases). Trimming left V 3 bases short and J 2 bases short, with 14 bases between. Germline-derived CDR1 and CDR2 are SGHRS and YFSETQ. The CDR3 length is 15 residues. The DNA for the CDR3 is TGCGCCAGCAGCTGGGGGAGGACAGTAAACACTGAAGCTTTCTTT. This sequence encodes CASSWGRTVNTEAFF.

This clonotype was picked up many times. The rearrangement uses TRBV7-2 and TRBJ2-2; maybe TRBD2 (6 bases). This CDR3 spans 13 amino acids. V was trimmed by 3 bases and J by 5 bases, leaving 7 bases between them. Germline CDR1 reads SGHTA; CDR2 reads FQGNSA. CDR3 in DNA: TGTGCCAGCAGCTTGCTAGCGACCGGGGAGCTGTTTTTT. Amino acid sequence: CASSLLATGELFF.

Ten or more counts support this clonotype. V and J are TRBV6-5 and TRBJ1-2; tentatively, D is TRBD1 (6 bases). Germline V gene data show CDR1 as MNHEY and CDR2 as SVGAGI. This CDR3 has 13 amino acids. V lost 0 bases to trimming and J lost 10 bases, with 12 bases between them. CDR3 region: CASSYSRGYFYTF. The CDR3 bases are TGTGCCAGCAGTTACTCGAGGGGGTACTTCTACACCTTC.

This clonotype showed up many times. The V call is TRBV12-3 or TRBV12-4, the J call TRBJ1-6, with TRBD1 matching over 7 bases. The CDR3 spans 15 residues. V trimming: 7 bases; J trimming: 2 bases; junction bases outside the gene matches: 5. Here the CDR3 DNA reads TGTGCCAGCAACCCAGGGGGTACCTATAATTCACCCCTCCACTTT. It translates to CASNPGGTYNSPLHF.

In its sample, this clonotype was seen many times. The chain couples TRBV7-2 to TRBJ2-5; D ambiguous. The germline CDR1 and CDR2 sequences are SGHTA and FQGNSA. With 1 base removed from V and 5 bases from J, the gap between germline ends came to 11 bases. CDR3 length: 14 residues. The DNA of the CDR3 is TGTGCCAGCAGCTTAGGACCCTTGGGGGAGACCCAGTACTTC. This codes for CASSLGPLGETQYF.

This clonotype was counted ten times or more. This chain connects TRBV3-1 to TRBJ2-2; TRBD2 might be the D (6 bases). V lost 6 bases and J lost 4, with 9 bases in between. CDR3 length: 13 amino acids. Germline CDR1 reads LGHDT; CDR2 reads YNNKEL (reference sequence). The DNA for the CDR3 is TGTGCCAGCAGGATGGAGGGCACCGGGGAGCTGTTTTTT. Amino acid sequence: CASRMEGTGELFF.